The T cell receptor beta chain under discussion was sequenced for a study of blood T cell repertoires in COVID-19. In the study overall: From the United States, Italy and Spain came samples of acute and convalescent COVID-19. PBMCs, B-cell-depleted T cells, or T cells provided the cDNA or gDNA that made up the material.

Authors' analysis steps: Estimation of nucleated cell counts relied on the amplification of reference gene primers. The table came from immunoSEQ multiplex PCR; TCRdb's copy has only in-frame clones and leaves some out. V, J and clone size are those of that table, while D and trimming were read from the DNA. The repertoire holds about 20,000 clones, with 80% to 90% as singletons. The CDR3 length is 14 residues. The ends lost 4 bases at V and 10 bases at J; junction bases unmatched: 8. Germline CDR1 is LGHNA and CDR2 is YSLEER. V gene TRBV4-3 combines with J gene TRBJ2-1; TRBD1 matches at 9 bases. The sequencing sample was made of peripheral blood. The clonotype was recovered from a man between 45 and 60 years old with active COVID-19. CDR3 nucleotide sequence: TGCGCCAGCAGCCCCGGGACAGGGCTATGGGAGCAGTTCTTC. It translates to CASSPGTGLWEQFF.